This T cell receptor (beta chain) came from a study of blood T cell repertoires in COVID-19. Study as a whole: Samples came from the United States, Italy and Spain, spanning acute and convalescent COVID-19. PBMCs, B-cell-depleted T cells, or T cells were the source of the cDNA or gDNA that made up the material.

In the study's own analysis: From reference gene primer amplification, estimates of nucleated cell counts were derived. Method: immunoSEQ multiplex PCR; TCRdb's copy keeps in-frame clones and lacks some. That table gives V, J and clone size, and the DNA gave D and trimming. The sample consists of around 100,000 clones, 85% of them appearing once. Between the trimmed V and J ends, which lost 1 base and 4 bases, there was a span of 8 bases. The CDR3 runs to 13 residues. Germline V CDR1 and CDR2: SEHNR, FQNEAQ (reference sequence). The sequenced material came from peripheral blood. The clonotype comes from a woman in her sixties or seventies with active or convalescent COVID-19. The rearrangement joins TRBV7-9 to TRBJ2-7, with D uncertain. CDR3 sequence reads: CASSLGEIYEQYF. CDR3 in DNA: TGTGCCAGCAGCTTAGGTGAGATTTACGAGCAGTACTTC.